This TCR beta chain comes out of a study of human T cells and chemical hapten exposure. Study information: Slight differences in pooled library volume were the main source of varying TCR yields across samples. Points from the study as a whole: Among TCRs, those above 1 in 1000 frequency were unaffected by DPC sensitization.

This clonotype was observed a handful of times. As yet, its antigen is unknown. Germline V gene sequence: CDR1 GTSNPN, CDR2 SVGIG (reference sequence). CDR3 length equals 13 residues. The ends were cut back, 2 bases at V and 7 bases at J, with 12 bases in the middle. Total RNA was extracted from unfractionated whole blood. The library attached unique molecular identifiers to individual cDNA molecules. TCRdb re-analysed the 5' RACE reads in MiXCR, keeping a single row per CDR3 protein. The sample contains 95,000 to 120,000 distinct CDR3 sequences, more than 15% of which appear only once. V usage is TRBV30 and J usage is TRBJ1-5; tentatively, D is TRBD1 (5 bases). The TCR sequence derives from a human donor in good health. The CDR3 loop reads CAWSLGARQPQHF. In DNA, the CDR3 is TGTGCCTGGAGTCTAGGGGCCAGGCAGCCCCAGCATTTT.